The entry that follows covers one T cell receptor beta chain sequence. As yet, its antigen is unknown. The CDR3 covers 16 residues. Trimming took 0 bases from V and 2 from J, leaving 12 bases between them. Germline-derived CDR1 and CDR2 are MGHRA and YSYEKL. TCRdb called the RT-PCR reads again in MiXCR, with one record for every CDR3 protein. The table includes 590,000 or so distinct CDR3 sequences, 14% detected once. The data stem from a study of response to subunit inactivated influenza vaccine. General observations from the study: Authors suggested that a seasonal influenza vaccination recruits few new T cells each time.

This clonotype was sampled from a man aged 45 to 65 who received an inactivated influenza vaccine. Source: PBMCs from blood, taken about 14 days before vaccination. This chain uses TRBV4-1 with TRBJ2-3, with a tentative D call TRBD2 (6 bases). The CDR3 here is CASSQDGGFYTDTQYF. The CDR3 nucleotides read TGCGCCAGCAGCCAAGATGGGGGGTTCTACACAGATACGCAGTATTTT.